Below, 25 T cell receptor beta chains from the same sample are listed, as sequenced in a study of T cells expressing NK-cell markers. TCRdb re-called the 5' RACE reads, yielding one record per CDR3 amino acid sequence without DNA. The specimen's table records some 600,000 distinct CDR3 sequences. Sequencing was carried out using blood T cells: a sorted CD56 or NKG2C T cell subset, CD4+ or CD8+ T cells, or bulk PBMC T cells (not recorded which). All receptors come from a man younger than 35 in good health.

The V call is TRBV5-5, the J call TRBJ2-2; TCRdb's D call, TRBD1, is unchecked because there is no DNA. Germline V lookup: CDR1 SGHKS, CDR2 YYEKEE (reference sequence). The CDR3 loop spans 14 amino acids. The chain's CDR3 is CASSLGDITGELFF.

The chain carries TRBV5-6 and TRBJ1-1. The CDR3 has 14 amino acids. Germline CDR1 reads SGHDT; CDR2 reads YYEEEE. CDR3 sequence reads: CASSFFGINTEAFF. Based on the CDR3 plus reference TRBV5-6 and TRBJ1-1, the full variable domain is DAGVTQSPTHLIKTRGQQVTLRCSPKSGHDTVSWYQQALGQGPQFIFQYYEEEERQRGNFPDRFSGHQFPNYSSELNVNALLLGDSALYLCASSFFGINTEAFFGQGTRLTVV.

The rearrangement links TRBV24-1 to TRBJ2-5; lacking DNA, the TRBD1 call made by TCRdb goes unchecked. This CDR3 spans 16 amino acids. CDR1 is KGHDR, CDR2 SFDVKD, per germline. CDR3: CATSDLDRESQETQYF.

The CDR3 loop is CASSQDLKAAQYF. The chain combines TRBV4-2 with TRBJ2-4. The V gene's germline CDR1 is LGHNA and CDR2 YNFKEQ. The CDR3 contains 13 residues.

The chain recombines TRBV12-3 or TRBV12-4 with TRBJ2-2; TCRdb calls TRBD1, which cannot be checked without DNA. The CDR3 sequence is 16 residues long. The CDR3: CASSPWTGGVTGELFF.

CDR3 protein: CASSLGPGGYEQFF. The chain carries TRBV5-6 and TRBJ2-1; as DNA is missing, the TRBD2 call by TCRdb cannot be tested. Germline CDR1 and CDR2: SGHDT and YYEEEE. The CDR3 is 14 residues long.

CDR3 protein: CASSLGRDSRFDEQFF. The chain links TRBV7-9 to TRBJ2-1; TCRdb returns TRBD1, unconfirmable since there is no DNA. This CDR3 has 16 residues. Germline CDR1 is SEHNR and CDR2 is FQNEAQ (reference sequence).

The chain couples TRBV7-2 to TRBJ2-6; TCRdb's D call of TRBD1 is untestable without DNA. This CDR3 comprises 17 residues. Germline loops: CDR1 SGHTA, CDR2 FQGNSA. The CDR3 sequence: CASSSTGTGTGANVLTF.

The chain is built from TRBV11-1 and TRBJ2-3; TCRdb's assignment of TRBD2 cannot be checked, as there is no DNA. Germline V lookup: CDR1 SGHAT, CDR2 FQDESV (reference sequence). The CDR3 is 16 residues long. The CDR3 reads CASSPPGGLEVVTQYF.

V gene TRBV6-5 combines with J gene TRBJ1-4; TCRdb's D gene call, TRBD1, goes unchecked for lack of DNA. Germline CDR1 reads MNHEY; CDR2 reads SVGAGI. The CDR3 sequence is 14 residues long. CDR3 in amino acids: CASSSRQGGKKLFF.

The chain has TRBV4-2 and TRBJ2-3; the TCRdb call, TRBD2, lacks DNA for checking. The length of the CDR3 is 17 residues. Germline V gives CDR1 LGHNA, CDR2 YNFKEQ. The CDR3: CASSQDMAGGMADTQYF.

The chain employs TRBV30 and TRBJ1-4; with no DNA, the TCRdb D assignment of TRBD1 cannot be verified. This CDR3 has 13 amino acids. CDR1 and CDR2 (germline): GTSNPN, SVGIG (reference sequence). The CDR3: CAWGQGGKEKLFF.

The J gene is TRBJ2-6, the V gene TRBV18; TCRdb selects TRBD2, and the lack of DNA leaves this call unchecked. Germline V gene lookup returns CDR1 KGHSH and CDR2 LQKENI. CDR3 length: 18 residues. The CDR3 reads CASSPFGWVGSGANVLTF.

The chain joins TRBV27 to TRBJ2-1; no DNA is available, so the TRBD2 call from TCRdb remains unchecked. Germline CDR1 MNHEY, CDR2 SMNVEV (reference sequence). CDR3 size: 14 residues. This CDR3 reads CASSAGLAGGEQFF.

The chain joins TRBV12-3 or TRBV12-4 to TRBJ2-5; TCRdb's assignment of TRBD1 cannot be checked, as there is no DNA. This CDR3 has 14 residues. The CDR3 sequence: CASTKGRTQETQYF.

This chain joins TRBV20-1 and TRBJ1-1. The CDR3 covers 13 residues. Germline V gives CDR1 DFQATT, CDR2 SNEGSKA (reference sequence). The CDR3 sequence: CSAQNSGGLNAFF.

The chain carries TRBV10-3 and TRBJ1-2. This CDR3 spans 14 amino acids. The germline gives CDR1 ENHRY, CDR2 SYGVKD. CDR3 in amino acids: CAISESSFLYGYTF.

This rearrangement joins TRBV7-9 to TRBJ1-2; TCRdb indicates TRBD1, and absent DNA this call remains unverified. The CDR3 spans 17 residues. The V gene's germline CDR1 is SEHNR and CDR2 FQNEAQ (reference sequence). CDR3 sequence reads: CASSSGGTGSTNYGYTF.

The chain couples TRBV18 to TRBJ2-7; TCRdb designates TRBD1, a call that cannot be tested without DNA. Germline CDR1 and CDR2: KGHSH and LQKENI. The length of the CDR3 is 13 residues. CDR3 loop: CASSLGQGDEQYF.

This sequence joins TRBV7-1 and TRBJ2-3; the TCRdb D gene call, TRBD2, has no DNA to confirm it. TRBV7-1 is sorted into the ORF group, with uncertain function. The CDR3 is 22 residues long. CDR3 region: CASSSYPPGLAGGPPTRREQYF.

The gene calls are TRBV21-1 and TRBJ2-1; TCRdb selects TRBD2, and the lack of DNA leaves this call unchecked. TRBV21-1 is classified as a pseudogene. The CDR3 has 16 amino acids. CDR3 region: CASSTRGGGRYNEQFF.

This chain links TRBV6-1 with TRBJ1-2; the D call from TCRdb, TRBD1, cannot be confirmed without DNA. In germline, CDR1 is MNHNS, CDR2 SASEGT. CDR3 length: 17 amino acids. The CDR3 protein is CASRGRGRTPRVGGYTF.

The V gene is TRBV6-1, the J gene TRBJ2-5; TCRdb proposes TRBD1, but this gene call is untestable without DNA. CDR1 and CDR2 from the germline V gene are MNHNS and SASEGT. The length of the CDR3 is 15 residues. The CDR3 sequence: CASRGLGLGEETQYF.

The chain uses TRBV4-2 and TRBJ2-2; TCRdb indicates TRBD1, and absent DNA this call remains unverified. The CDR3 covers 14 residues. Germline V gene sequence: CDR1 LGHNA, CDR2 YNFKEQ. The CDR3 protein is CASSSDWGTGELFF.

The chain recombines TRBV20-1 with TRBJ2-3; TCRdb's D call of TRBD2 is untestable without DNA. The CDR3 has 14 amino acids. The germline gives CDR1 DFQATT, CDR2 SNEGSKA (reference sequence). This CDR3 reads CSARDLPEGDTQYF.